The T cell receptor beta chain described here comes from a study of cytomegalovirus exposure and HLA in healthy donors. About the research overall: One earlier analysis, a look at 180 million or so T cells, found roughly 120 million unique TCR beta sequences.

The germline CDR1 and CDR2 sequences are MNHEY and SVGAGI. There are 12 residues in the CDR3. V lost 6 bases and J 3 bases, leaving 9 bases between the germline ends. Note on this clone: Its antigen is undetermined.

Primers: 60 Vbeta forward and 13 Jbeta reverse. Repertoires were generated with immunoSEQ multiplex PCR, while TCRdb's copy carries only in-frame clones and drops some. The sample yields around 80,000 clones, around 60% seen once. Study observations and caveats: A previous analysis found most TCR beta V segments productive roughly 87% or roughly 30% of the time. With further analysis later on, most CMV-associated TCR beta chains appeared HLA-restricted.

The sample was PBMCs. The J gene is TRBJ2-7, the V gene TRBV6-5; D remains ambiguous. The source is a male donor in good health and CMV-seropositive. The CDR3 protein is CASRQVNYEQYF. Here the CDR3 DNA reads TGTGCCAGCAGGCAGGTTAACTACGAGCAGTACTTC.